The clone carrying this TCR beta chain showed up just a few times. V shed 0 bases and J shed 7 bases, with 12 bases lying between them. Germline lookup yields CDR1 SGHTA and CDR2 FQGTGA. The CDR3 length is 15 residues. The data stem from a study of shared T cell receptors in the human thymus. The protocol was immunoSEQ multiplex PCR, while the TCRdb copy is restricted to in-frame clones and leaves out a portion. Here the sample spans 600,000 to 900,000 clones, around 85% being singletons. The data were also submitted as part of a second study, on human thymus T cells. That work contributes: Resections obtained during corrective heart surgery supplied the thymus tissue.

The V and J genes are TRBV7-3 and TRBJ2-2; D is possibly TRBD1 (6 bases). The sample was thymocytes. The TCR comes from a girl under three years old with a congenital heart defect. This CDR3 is CASSLTGGNDGELFF. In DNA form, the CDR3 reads TGTGCCAGCAGCTTAACAGGGGGTAATGACGGGGAGCTGTTTTTT.